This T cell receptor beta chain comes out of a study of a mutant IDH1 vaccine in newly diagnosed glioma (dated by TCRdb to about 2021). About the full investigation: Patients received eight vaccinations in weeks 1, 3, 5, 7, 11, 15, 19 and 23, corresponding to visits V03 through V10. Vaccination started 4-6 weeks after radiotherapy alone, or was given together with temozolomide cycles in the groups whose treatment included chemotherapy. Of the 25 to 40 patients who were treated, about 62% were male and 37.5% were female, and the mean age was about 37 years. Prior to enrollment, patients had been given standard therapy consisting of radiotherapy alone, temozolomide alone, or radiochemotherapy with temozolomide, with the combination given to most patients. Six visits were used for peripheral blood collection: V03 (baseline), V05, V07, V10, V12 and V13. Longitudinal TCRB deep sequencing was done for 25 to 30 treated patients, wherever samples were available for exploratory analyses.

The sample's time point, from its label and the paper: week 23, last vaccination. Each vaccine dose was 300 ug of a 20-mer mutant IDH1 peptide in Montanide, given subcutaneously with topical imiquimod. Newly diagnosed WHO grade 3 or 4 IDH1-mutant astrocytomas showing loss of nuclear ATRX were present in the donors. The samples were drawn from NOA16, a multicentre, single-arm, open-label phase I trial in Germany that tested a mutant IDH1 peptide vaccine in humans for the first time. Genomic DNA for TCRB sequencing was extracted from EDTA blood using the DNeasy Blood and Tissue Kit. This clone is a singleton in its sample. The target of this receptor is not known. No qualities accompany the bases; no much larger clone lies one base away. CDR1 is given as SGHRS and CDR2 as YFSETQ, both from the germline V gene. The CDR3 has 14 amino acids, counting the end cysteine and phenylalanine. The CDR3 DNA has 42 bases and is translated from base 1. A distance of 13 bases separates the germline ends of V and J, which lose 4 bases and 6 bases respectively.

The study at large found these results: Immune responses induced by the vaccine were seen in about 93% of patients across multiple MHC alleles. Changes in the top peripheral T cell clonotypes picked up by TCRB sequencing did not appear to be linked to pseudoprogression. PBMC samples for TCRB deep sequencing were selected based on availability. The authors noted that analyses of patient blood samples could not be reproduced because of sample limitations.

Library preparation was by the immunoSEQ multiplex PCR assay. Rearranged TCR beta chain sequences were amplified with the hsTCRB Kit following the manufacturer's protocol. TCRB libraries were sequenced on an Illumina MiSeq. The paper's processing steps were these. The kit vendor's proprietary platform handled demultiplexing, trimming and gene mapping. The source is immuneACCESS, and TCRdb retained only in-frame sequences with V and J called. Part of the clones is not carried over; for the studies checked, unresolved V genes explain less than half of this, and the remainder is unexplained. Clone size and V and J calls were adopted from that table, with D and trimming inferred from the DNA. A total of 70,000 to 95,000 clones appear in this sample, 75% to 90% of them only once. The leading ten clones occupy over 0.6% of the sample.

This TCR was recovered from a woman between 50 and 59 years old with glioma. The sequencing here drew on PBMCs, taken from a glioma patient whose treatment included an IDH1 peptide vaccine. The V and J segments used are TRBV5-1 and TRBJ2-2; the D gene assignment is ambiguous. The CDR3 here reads CASSTAGPAGELFF. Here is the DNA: TGCGCCAGCAGCACTGCAGGACCGGCCGGGGAGCTGTTTTTT.